The 14 T cell receptor beta chains given below trace back to one sample, sequenced in a study of T cell repertoires in cytomegalovirus infection. TCRdb recomputed calls from the reads with MiXCR, one row per CDR3 protein. The table lists around 900,000 distinct CDR3 sequences, approximately 31% of them singletons, with about an eighth in the top ten. These receptors have no identified antigens. The specimen was cultured CD8+ T cells from PBMCs, collected from culture after CMV antigen stimulation. Receptors originate from a human donor in good health (CMV status not recorded). Some clones in this sample may be carry-over from other donors' samples.

This clonotype has a count of ten or more. The V and J genes are TRBV7-6 and TRBJ2-5; D call uncertain. Trimming removed 3 bases at V and 5 bases at J, with 13 bases between. The CDR3 sequence is 14 residues long. Germline V CDR1 and CDR2: SGHVS, FNYEAQ. As DNA, the CDR3 is TGTGCCAGCAGCTTTGTACTCTTGGGGGAGACCCAGTACTTC. Residues: CASSFVLLGETQYF.

This clonotype was seen a few times. The chain uses TRBV6-1 and TRBJ1-5; 8 bases are a match to TRBD1. V gave up 1 base and J gave up 0 bases; unmatched junction bases: 8. This CDR3 is built from 18 residues. The germline CDR1 and CDR2 sequences are MNHNS and SASEGT. In DNA, the CDR3 is TGTGCCAGCAGTGAAGGGGGTCAGGGGGCTTTTAGCAATCAGCCCCAGCATTTT. Translating it yields CASSEGGQGAFSNQPQHF.

The genes are TRBV15 and TRBJ2-5, with 9 bases lining up with TRBD2. The CDR3 extends over 16 amino acids. CDR1 LNHNV and CDR2 YYDKDF come from the germline V gene (reference sequence). J lost 2 bases, V lost 3 bases, and 7 bases had no gene match. The CDR3 DNA reads as TGTGCCACCAGCAGGACTAGCGGAATTATACAAGAGACCCAGTACTTC. Translating gives CATSRTSGIIQETQYF. Based on the CDR3 plus reference TRBV15 and TRBJ2-5, the full variable domain is DAMVIQNPRYQVTQFGKPVTLSCSQTLNHNVMYWYQQKSSQAPKLLFHYYDKDFNNEADTPDNFQSRRPNTSFCFLDIRSPGLGDTAMYLCATSRTSGIIQETQYFGPGTRLLVL.

This clonotype was counted many times. V is TRBV7-2 and J is TRBJ2-7, with TRBD2 identical over 10 bases. The V segment lost 5 bases and the J segment 1 base; nucleotides outside the gene matches: 17. The CDR3 loop spans 19 amino acids. Germline CDR1 is SGHTA and CDR2 is FQGNSA. The CDR3 loop is CASSAGGFLAGEGSYEQYF. The CDR3 DNA is TGTGCCAGCAGCGCCGGGGGATTTCTAGCGGGGGAAGGATCCTACGAGCAGTACTTC.

This clonotype has just a few counts. The gene calls are TRBV12-3 or TRBV12-4 and TRBJ1-2; the match to TRBD1 covers 7 bases. Trimming at V came to 4 bases and at J to 6 bases, leaving 8 bases not matched to a gene. The length of the CDR3 is 14 residues. CDR3 DNA sequence: TGTGCCAGCAGTTCCGACAGGGTTGGGAATGGCTACACCTTC. This codes for CASSSDRVGNGYTF.

A note on this clonotype: The germline gene is not matched at one end of the junction; a read error may be the cause. The chain employs TRBV14 and TRBJ1-2; D possibly corresponds to TRBD1 (6 bases). This CDR3 contains 14 residues. Germline CDR1 is SGHDN and CDR2 is FVKESK. This chain's CDR3 is CASSQVTGNYGYTF. The CDR3 DNA is TGTGCCAGCAGTCAAGTAACAGGGAACTATGGCTACACCTTC.

The chain links TRBV2 to TRBJ2-3; D is unresolved. Germline V gene data show CDR1 as SNHLY and CDR2 as FYNNEI. The CDR3 is 13 residues long. V lost 7 bases and J lost 6, with 14 bases in between. CDR3 amino acids: CASISSREDTQYF. The CDR3 DNA reads TGTGCCAGCATATCCTCTCGAGAGGATACGCAGTATTTT.

The table lists this clonotype with a few counts. The chain combines TRBV5-6 with TRBJ2-2, with a weak D call TRBD1 (6 bases). V was shortened by 3 bases and J by 3 bases, with 12 bases between the two germline ends. The CDR3 has 15 amino acids. Germline assignment: CDR1 SGHDT and CDR2 YYEEEE. The CDR3 bases are TGTGCCAGCAGCTCCCGACAGGTTGACACCGGGGAGCTGTTTTTT. Its protein is CASSSRQVDTGELFF. The variable domain in full, with the rest retrieved from reference TRBV5-6 and TRBJ2-2, is DAGVTQSPTHLIKTRGQQVTLRCSPKSGHDTVSWYQQALGQGPQFIFQYYEEEERQRGNFPDRFSGHQFPNYSSELNVNALLLGDSALYLCASSSRQVDTGELFFGEGSRLTVL.

This chain uses TRBV12-5 with TRBJ1-1, with unresolved D. This CDR3 has 16 residues. Germline CDR1 and CDR2: LGHNT and FRNRAP. V was cut by 3 bases and J by 0 bases, with 14 bases left in between. The DNA for the CDR3 is TGTGCTAGTGGTTTCCGCCGCTCAGCTATGAACACTGAAGCTTTCTTT. The encoded protein is CASGFRRSAMNTEAFF.

This clonotype turned up a few times. CDR3 nucleotide sequence: TGTGCCAGCAGCTTAGCAGTTGAGGTTGCTAGCACAGATACGCAGTATTTT. Residues: CASSLAVEVASTDTQYF. The J gene is TRBJ2-3, the V gene TRBV11-2; D remains unclear. The CDR3 loop spans 17 amino acids. Germline CDR1 reads SGHAT; CDR2 reads FQNNGV. V was cut by 1 base and J by 0 bases, with 14 bases left in between.

The chain couples TRBV10-3 to TRBJ1-1; the D is unclear. The ends were cut back, 0 bases at V and 4 bases at J, with 12 bases in the middle. From germline, CDR1 is ENHRY and CDR2 SYGVKD. The CDR3 consists of 15 residues. The CDR3 sequence: CAISESSQGSTEAFF. CDR3 in DNA: TGTGCCATCAGTGAGTCGAGCCAAGGCAGCACTGAAGCTTTCTTT.

The rearrangement joins TRBV20-1 to TRBJ1-1; D gene uncertain. CDR3 size: 14 residues. Trimming stripped 5 bases from V and 0 bases from J, with 13 bases between. Germline lookup yields CDR1 DFQATT and CDR2 SNEGSKA (reference sequence). CDR3 coding DNA: TGCAGTGCTCCTCTTTGGCTCATGAACACTGAAGCTTTCTTT. Translated, it gives CSAPLWLMNTEAFF.

Points on this clonotype: Relative to the germline gene, one junction end is altered; a read error may explain this. J is TRBJ1-1 and V is TRBV11-2; D gene unclear. The CDR3 totals 12 residues. Germline V CDR1 and CDR2: SGHAT, FQNNGV. The CDR3 here is CVSSEPYVEAFF. Here the CDR3 DNA reads TGTGTCAGCAGCGAACCTTATGTTGAAGCTTTCTTT.

The chain links TRBV11-2 to TRBJ1-5; a weak D match, TRBD1 (5 bases). Germline assignment: CDR1 SGHAT and CDR2 FQNNGV. Trimming took off 5 bases at V and 1 base at J, with 12 bases between the two ends. This CDR3 contains 15 residues. CDR3 region: CASSHGPGSNQPQHF. DNA of the CDR3: TGTGCCAGCAGCCATGGCCCAGGGAGCAATCAGCCCCAGCATTTT.